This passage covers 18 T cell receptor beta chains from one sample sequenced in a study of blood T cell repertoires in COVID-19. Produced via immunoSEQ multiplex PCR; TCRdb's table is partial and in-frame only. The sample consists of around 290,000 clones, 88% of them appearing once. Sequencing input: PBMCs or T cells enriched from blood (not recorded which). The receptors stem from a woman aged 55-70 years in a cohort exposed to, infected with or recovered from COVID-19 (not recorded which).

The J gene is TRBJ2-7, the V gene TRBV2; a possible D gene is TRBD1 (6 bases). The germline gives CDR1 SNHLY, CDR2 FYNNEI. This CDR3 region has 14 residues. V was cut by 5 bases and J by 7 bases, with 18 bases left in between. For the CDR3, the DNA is TGTGCCAGCAGTCGAAACCCCAGGGGCCAGGAGCAGTACTTC. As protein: CASSRNPRGQEQYF.

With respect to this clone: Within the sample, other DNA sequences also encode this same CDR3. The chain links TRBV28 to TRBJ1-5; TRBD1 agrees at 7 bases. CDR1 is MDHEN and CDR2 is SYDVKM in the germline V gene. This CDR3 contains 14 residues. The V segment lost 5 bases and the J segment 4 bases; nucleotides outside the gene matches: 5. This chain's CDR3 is CASSPDRVNQPQHF. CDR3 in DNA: TGTGCCAGCAGTCCAGACAGGGTGAATCAGCCCCAGCATTTT.

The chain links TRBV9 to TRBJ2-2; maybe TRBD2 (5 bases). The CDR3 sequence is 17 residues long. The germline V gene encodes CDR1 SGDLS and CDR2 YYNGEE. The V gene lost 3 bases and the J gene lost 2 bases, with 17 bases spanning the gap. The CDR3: CASSGSGGAVNTGELFF. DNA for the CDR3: TGTGCCAGCAGCGGCAGCGGAGGTGCGGTTAACACCGGGGAGCTGTTTTTT.

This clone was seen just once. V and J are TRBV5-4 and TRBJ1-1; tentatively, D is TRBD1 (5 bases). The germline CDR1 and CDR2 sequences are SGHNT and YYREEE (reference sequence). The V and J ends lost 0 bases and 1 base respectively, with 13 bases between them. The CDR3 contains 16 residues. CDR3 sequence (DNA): TGTGCCAGCAGCTTGGGGTCAGGGTTTGGGAACACTGAAGCTTTCTTT. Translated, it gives CASSLGSGFGNTEAFF.

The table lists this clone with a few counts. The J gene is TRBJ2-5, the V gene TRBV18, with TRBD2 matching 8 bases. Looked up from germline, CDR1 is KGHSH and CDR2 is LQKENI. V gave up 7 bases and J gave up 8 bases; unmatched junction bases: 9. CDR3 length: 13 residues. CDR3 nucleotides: TGTGCCAGCTTACGGGCGGGACTAGAAACCCAGTACTTC. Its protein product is CASLRAGLETQYF.

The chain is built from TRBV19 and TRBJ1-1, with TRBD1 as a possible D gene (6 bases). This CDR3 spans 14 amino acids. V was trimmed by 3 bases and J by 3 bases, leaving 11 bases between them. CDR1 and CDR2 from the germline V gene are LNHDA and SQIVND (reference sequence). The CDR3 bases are TGTGCCAGTAGTATGCTGGGGGCGTACACTGAAGCTTTCTTT. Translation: CASSMLGAYTEAFF.

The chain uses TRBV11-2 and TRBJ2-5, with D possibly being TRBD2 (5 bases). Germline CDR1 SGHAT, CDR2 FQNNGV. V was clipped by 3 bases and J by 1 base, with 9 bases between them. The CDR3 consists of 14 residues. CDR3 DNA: TGTGCCAGCAGCTTGCGGACTCCCCAAGAGACCCAGTACTTC. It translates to CASSLRTPQETQYF.

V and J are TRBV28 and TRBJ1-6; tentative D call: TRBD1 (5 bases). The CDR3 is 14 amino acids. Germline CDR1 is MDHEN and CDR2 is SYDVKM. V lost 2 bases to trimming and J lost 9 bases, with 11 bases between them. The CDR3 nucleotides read TGTGCCAGCAGTTTACGGCCAGGGTTTTCACCCCTCCACTTT. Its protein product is CASSLRPGFSPLHF.

The CDR3 DNA reads as TGTGCCAGCAGGAGGCTAGCGGGAGGTAACCGTGGTTACGAGCAGTACTTC. Translating gives CASRRLAGGNRGYEQYF. The gene calls are TRBV2 and TRBJ2-7, with 11 bases fitting TRBD2. The CDR3 runs 17 residues. V lost 6 bases and J lost 4; bases outside the gene matches: 14. CDR1 is SNHLY, CDR2 FYNNEI, per germline.

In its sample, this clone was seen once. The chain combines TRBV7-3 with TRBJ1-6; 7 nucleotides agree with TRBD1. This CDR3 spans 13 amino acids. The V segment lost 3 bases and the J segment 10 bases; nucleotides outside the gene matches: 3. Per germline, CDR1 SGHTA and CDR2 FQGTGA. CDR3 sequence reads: CASSFGTASPLHF. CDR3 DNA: TGTGCCAGCAGCTTTGGGACAGCCTCACCCCTCCACTTT.

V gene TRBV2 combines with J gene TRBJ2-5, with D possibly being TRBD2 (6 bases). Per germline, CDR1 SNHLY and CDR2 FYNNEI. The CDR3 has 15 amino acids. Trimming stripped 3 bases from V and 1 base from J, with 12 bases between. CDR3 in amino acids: CASSEVGGIQETQYF. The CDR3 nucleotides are TGTGCCAGCAGTGAGGTGGGAGGTATCCAAGAGACCCAGTACTTC.

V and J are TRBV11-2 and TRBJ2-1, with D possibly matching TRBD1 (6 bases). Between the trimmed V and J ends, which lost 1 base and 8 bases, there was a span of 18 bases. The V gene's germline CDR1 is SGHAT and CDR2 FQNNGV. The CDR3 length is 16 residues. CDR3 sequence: CASSLGEGVFRDEQFF. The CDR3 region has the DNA TGTGCCAGCAGCTTAGGAGAGGGGGTTTTTAGGGATGAGCAGTTCTTC.

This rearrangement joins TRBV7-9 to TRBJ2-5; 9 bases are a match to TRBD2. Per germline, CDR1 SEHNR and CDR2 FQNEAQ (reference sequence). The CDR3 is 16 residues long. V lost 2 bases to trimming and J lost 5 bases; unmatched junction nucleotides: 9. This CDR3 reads CASSLSWREGRETQYF. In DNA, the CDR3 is TGTGCCAGCAGCTTATCCTGGCGGGAGGGCCGGGAGACCCAGTACTTC.

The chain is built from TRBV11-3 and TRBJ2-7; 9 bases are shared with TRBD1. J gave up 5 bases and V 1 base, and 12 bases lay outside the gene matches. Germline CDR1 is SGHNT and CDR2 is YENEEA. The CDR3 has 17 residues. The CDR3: CASSLAPSGTGSHEQYF. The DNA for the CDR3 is TGTGCCAGCAGCTTAGCCCCTTCCGGGACAGGGAGCCACGAGCAGTACTTC.

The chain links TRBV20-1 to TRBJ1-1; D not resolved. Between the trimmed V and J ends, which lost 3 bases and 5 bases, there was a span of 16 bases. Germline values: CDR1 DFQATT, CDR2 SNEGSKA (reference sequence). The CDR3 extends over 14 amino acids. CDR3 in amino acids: CSASPVRSGTEAFF. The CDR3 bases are TGCAGTGCTAGTCCAGTCAGGTCGGGAACTGAAGCTTTCTTT.

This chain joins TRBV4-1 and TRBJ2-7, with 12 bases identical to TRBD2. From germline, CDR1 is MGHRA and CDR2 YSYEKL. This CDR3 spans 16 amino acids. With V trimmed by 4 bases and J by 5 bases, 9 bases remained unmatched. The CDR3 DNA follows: TGCGCCAGCAGCCCTGGACTAGCGGGATCGGCCCACGAGCAGTACTTC. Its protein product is CASSPGLAGSAHEQYF.

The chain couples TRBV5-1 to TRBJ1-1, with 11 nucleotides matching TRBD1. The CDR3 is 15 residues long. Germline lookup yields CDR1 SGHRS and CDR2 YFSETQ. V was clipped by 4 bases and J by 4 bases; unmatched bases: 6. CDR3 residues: CASSLRTGGLTEAFF. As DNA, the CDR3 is TGCGCCAGCAGCCTTCGGACAGGGGGCCTCACTGAAGCTTTCTTT.

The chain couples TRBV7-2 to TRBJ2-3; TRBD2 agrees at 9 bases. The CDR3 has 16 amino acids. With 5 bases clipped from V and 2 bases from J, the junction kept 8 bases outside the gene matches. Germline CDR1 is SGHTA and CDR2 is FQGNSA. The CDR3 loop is CASSMSLAGITDTQYF. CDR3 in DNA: TGTGCCAGCAGCATGTCTCTAGCGGGGATCACAGATACGCAGTATTTT.